The 25 T cell receptor beta chains below all came from one sample that was sequenced in a study of identical twins. TCRdb analysed the 5' RACE reads with MiXCR anew, one entry per CDR3 protein. The table shows approximately 630,000 distinct CDR3 sequences, with just over 7% occurring only once. The sample also formed part of further work on yellow fever vaccine responses in identical twins.

Sequencing was done on a sample of PBMCs. These TCRs come from a woman aged 18-35 years in good health.

V and J are TRBV27 and TRBJ2-3, with 11 bases that match TRBD2. Germline-derived CDR1 and CDR2 are MNHEY and SMNVEV (reference sequence). The V and J ends lost 1 base and 4 bases, in that order; junction bases with no gene match: 4. The CDR3 is 16 amino acids. CDR3 sequence: CASSLYSGGASDTQYF. The DNA for the CDR3 is TGTGCCAGCAGTTTATATAGCGGGGGGGCATCAGATACGCAGTATTTT.

The chain couples TRBV20-1 to TRBJ2-6; D is possibly TRBD2 (5 bases). V lost 5 bases to trimming and J lost 0 bases, with 17 bases between them. Germline V CDR1 and CDR2: DFQATT, SNEGSKA (reference sequence). The CDR3 is 17 amino acids. The CDR3 DNA follows: TGCAGTGCTCCCCTGTTTGGACTTCCCTCTGGGGCCAACGTCCTGACTTTC. Its translation is CSAPLFGLPSGANVLTF.

This clonotype was found many times. The V gene is TRBV29-1, the J gene TRBJ2-5, with 9 bases matching TRBD1. J gave up 4 bases and V 5 bases, and 11 bases lay outside the gene matches. From germline, CDR1 is SQVTM and CDR2 ANQGSEA. There are 15 residues in the CDR3. The CDR3 reads CSVRSPTGGVETQYF. The CDR3 nucleotides are TGCAGCGTTCGAAGCCCCACAGGGGGCGTAGAGACCCAGTACTTC.

This clonotype was observed many times. The genes are TRBV3-1 and TRBJ1-2, with a tentative D call TRBD1 (6 bases). The CDR3 runs to 15 residues. CDR1 and CDR2 from the germline V gene are LGHDT and YNNKEL (reference sequence). V lost 4 bases to trimming and J lost 4 bases, with 16 bases between them. DNA for the CDR3: TGTGCCAGCAGCCGGGCCGCAGGGGATCCCTATGGCTACACCTTC. Amino acids: CASSRAAGDPYGYTF.

The gene calls are TRBV6-2 or TRBV6-3 and TRBJ1-1, with 7 bases aligning to TRBD1. Trimming cost V 2 bases and J 0 bases; bases outside gene matches: 3. Germline V gene sequence: CDR1 MNHEY, CDR2 SVGEGT. This CDR3 comprises 15 residues. CDR3: CASSYRGLLNTEAFF. CDR3 nucleotides: TGTGCCAGCAGTTACAGGGGGCTCTTGAACACTGAAGCTTTCTTT.

This clonotype was seen more than once but under ten times. This chain connects TRBV18 to TRBJ2-2; 7 nucleotides agree with TRBD2. This CDR3 comprises 14 residues. Losses at the gene ends were 6 bases for V and 4 bases for J; bases not matched to a gene: 5. Germline CDR1 and CDR2: KGHSH and LQKENI. The CDR3 here is CASSKRESTGELFF. The DNA of the CDR3 is TGTGCCAGCTCTAAGCGGGAATCCACCGGGGAGCTGTTTTTT.

This clonotype was detected ten times or more. The J gene is TRBJ1-5, the V gene TRBV2; TRBD1 might be the D (5 bases). CDR3 length: 14 amino acids. Trimming removed 3 bases at V and 9 bases at J, with 15 bases between. Germline CDR1 SNHLY, CDR2 FYNNEI. The CDR3 DNA reads TGTGCCAGCAGTGACAGGGATCAATCCTGGCCCCAGCATTTT. Translating gives CASSDRDQSWPQHF.

The V call is TRBV5-6, the J call TRBJ1-1; D perhaps matches TRBD1 (5 bases). Germline V gene sequence: CDR1 SGHDT, CDR2 YYEEEE. The length of the CDR3 is 17 residues. Between the trimmed V and J ends, which lost 1 base and 3 bases, there was a span of 19 bases. CDR3 residues: CASSLLRGGEKDTEAFF. Written as DNA, the CDR3 is TGTGCCAGCAGCTTGTTAAGGGGTGGTGAAAAGGACACTGAAGCTTTCTTT.

There are many counts of this clonotype. The V gene is TRBV6-1, the J gene TRBJ2-3, with D possibly TRBD1 on 6 matching bases. The V end lost 6 bases, the J end lost 4 bases, and 17 bases lay between the germline ends. Looked up from germline, CDR1 is MNHNS and CDR2 is SASEGT. This CDR3 region has 15 residues. The CDR3 coding sequence is TGTGCCAGCAGCCAAACAGGGATGGGGGCAGATACGCAGTATTTT. Translation: CASSQTGMGADTQYF.

The sample holds many counts of this clonotype. The rearrangement joins TRBV11-3 to TRBJ2-3; TRBD1 is a possible D gene (5 bases). The CDR3 sequence is 13 residues long. With 4 bases removed from V and 4 bases from J, the gap between germline ends came to 9 bases. The germline gives CDR1 SGHNT, CDR2 YENEEA. The CDR3 DNA follows: TGTGCCAGCAGCTCACCAGGGTCAGATACGCAGTATTTT. It encodes CASSSPGSDTQYF. Looking up the rest from reference TRBV11-3 and TRBJ2-3 gives the full variable domain: EAGVVQSPRYKIIEKKQPVAFWCNPISGHNTLYWYLQNLGQGPELLIRYENEEAVDDSQLPKDRFSAERLKGVDSTLKIQPAELGDSAVYLCASSSPGSDTQYFGPGTRLTVL.

This clonotype has a handful of counts. V gene TRBV7-9 combines with J gene TRBJ2-3; the D gene is possibly TRBD2 (6 bases). Trimming took off 7 bases at V and 2 bases at J, with 19 bases between the two ends. This CDR3 is built from 16 residues. Germline CDR1 reads SEHNR; CDR2 reads FQNEAQ (reference sequence). CDR3: CASTSGVPSNTDTQYF. Here the CDR3 DNA reads TGTGCCAGCACCTCGGGAGTCCCTTCCAACACAGATACGCAGTATTTT. The full variable domain, in which reference TRBV7-9 and TRBJ2-3 provide the parts outside the CDR3, is DTGVSQNPRHKITKRGQNVTFRCDPISEHNRLYWYRQTLGQGPEFLTYFQNEAQLEKSRLLSDRFSAERPKGSFSTLEIQRTEQGDSAMYLCASTSGVPSNTDTQYFGPGTRLTVL.

The V call is TRBV2, the J call TRBJ2-7; no definite D call. The CDR3 length is 13 residues. The V and J ends lost 8 bases and 3 bases respectively, with 14 bases between them. Germline V gives CDR1 SNHLY, CDR2 FYNNEI. The DNA of the CDR3 is TGTGCCAGCGCGTTCGGCGTCCTCTACGAGCAGTACGTC. It yields the protein CASAFGVLYEQYV.

The table lists this clonotype with many counts. CDR3 DNA: TGTGCCAGCAGTTTACAGGGGGCGAATACCTACGAGCAGTACTTC. It yields the protein CASSLQGANTYEQYF. This chain uses TRBV27 with TRBJ2-7; 8 bases line up with TRBD1. The V gene's germline CDR1 is MNHEY and CDR2 SMNVEV (reference sequence). The CDR3 is 15 amino acids. With 2 bases clipped from V and 2 bases from J, the junction kept 5 bases outside the gene matches.

This clonotype has just a few counts. The rearrangement uses TRBV12-3 or TRBV12-4 and TRBJ2-3; TRBD1 agrees at 7 bases. This CDR3 region has 16 residues. V was pared by 1 base and J by 6 bases, with 10 bases of the junction left unmatched. CDR3 in DNA: TGTGCCAGCAGTTTAGAGGGGGCGGCAGTGCTGGATACGCAGTATTTT. Protein sequence: CASSLEGAAVLDTQYF.

This clonotype was seen ten or more times. J is TRBJ1-1 and V is TRBV5-6; a weak D match, TRBD1 (6 bases). This CDR3 spans 14 amino acids. The ends were cut back, 0 bases at V and 4 bases at J, with 10 bases in the middle. The germline V gene encodes CDR1 SGHDT and CDR2 YYEEEE. Here the CDR3 reads CASSLVGRGTEAFF. The DNA of the CDR3 is TGTGCCAGCAGCTTGGTAGGCAGGGGCACTGAAGCTTTCTTT.

This clonotype occurred a few times. V and J are TRBV15 and TRBJ2-1, with 8 bases matching TRBD1. The CDR3 runs to 14 residues. V lost 5 bases to trimming and J lost 6 bases; unmatched junction nucleotides: 6. From germline, CDR1 is LNHNV and CDR2 YYDKDF (reference sequence). The CDR3 reads CATSGATGVNEQFF. The DNA for the CDR3 is TGTGCCACCAGCGGGGCGACAGGGGTCAATGAGCAGTTCTTC.

This clonotype has a handful of counts. The CDR3 nucleotides read TGTGCCAGCAGCCCCACGTCGGGGGACCGCAGCAATCAGCCCCAGCATTTT. As protein: CASSPTSGDRSNQPQHF. The V and J genes are TRBV6-1 and TRBJ1-5; TRBD1 is a possible D gene (5 bases). Germline V CDR1 and CDR2: MNHNS, SASEGT. The V end was cut by 6 bases, the J end by 1 base, with 19 bases between. There are 17 residues in the CDR3.

This clonotype has ten or more counts. The chain is built from TRBV29-1 and TRBJ2-1, with 11 bases identical to TRBD2. This CDR3 spans 14 amino acids. Germline V lookup: CDR1 SQVTM, CDR2 ANQGSEA. After removal of 5 bases from V and 8 bases from J, the junction contained 8 bases not matched to a gene. In nucleotides, the CDR3 is TGCAGCGTTTCATCTAGCGGGAGGTACCATGAGCAGTTCTTC. Translating it yields CSVSSSGRYHEQFF.

This clonotype was detected many times. The chain combines TRBV25-1 with TRBJ2-5; D unresolved. V shed 4 bases and J shed 0 bases, with 6 bases lying between them. This CDR3 is built from 13 residues. The V gene's germline CDR1 is MGHDK and CDR2 SYGVNS. The chain's CDR3 is CASSVTYQETQYF. CDR3 sequence (DNA): TGTGCCAGCAGTGTCACGTACCAAGAGACCCAGTACTTC.

This chain uses TRBV5-4 with TRBJ2-3; TRBD1 aligns across 11 bases. CDR1 is SGHNT, CDR2 YYREEE, per germline (reference sequence). Trimming took 3 bases from V and 6 from J; bases not matched to a gene: 3. The CDR3 is 14 amino acids. The CDR3 nucleotides are TGTGCCAGCAGCTGGACAGGGGGCCGCGATACGCAGTATTTT. It yields the protein CASSWTGGRDTQYF.

At least ten counts were recorded for this clonotype. The genes are TRBV5-1 and TRBJ1-2; D gene unclear. Trimming left V 4 bases short and J 8 bases short, with 18 bases between. The CDR3 is 14 amino acids. Germline assignment: CDR1 SGHRS and CDR2 YFSETQ. The CDR3 DNA sequence: TGCGCCAGCAGCCCTGAGGTGGGGTTGAGCGGCTACACCTTC. The encoded protein is CASSPEVGLSGYTF.

The rearrangement links TRBV7-9 to TRBJ2-5; no definite D call. The CDR3 is 15 amino acids. Germline V gene sequence: CDR1 SEHNR, CDR2 FQNEAQ (reference sequence). Trimming pared 1 base from V and 1 base from J, leaving 10 bases between. CDR3 sequence: CASSLDSFSQETQYF. The CDR3 nucleotides are TGTGCCAGCAGCTTAGACTCTTTCAGCCAAGAGACCCAGTACTTC.

This clonotype showed up many times. The rearrangement joins TRBV6-1 to TRBJ1-1, with D tentatively TRBD1 (6 bases). The CDR3 covers 14 residues. The ends were cut back, 4 bases at V and 0 bases at J, with 9 bases in the middle. CDR1 MNHNS and CDR2 SASEGT come from the germline V gene. CDR3 DNA: TGTGCCAGCAGTGGGGGACAACTGAACACTGAAGCTTTCTTT. Protein product: CASSGGQLNTEAFF.

The V gene is TRBV24-1, the J gene TRBJ2-1; D perhaps matches TRBD2 (6 bases). Looked up from germline, CDR1 is KGHDR and CDR2 is SFDVKD. The V end was cut by 3 bases, the J end by 6 bases, with 8 bases between. This CDR3 region has 13 residues. The CDR3 loop is CATSDGGVNEQFF. CDR3 bases: TGTGCCACCAGTGATGGAGGGGTCAATGAGCAGTTCTTC.

The J gene is TRBJ1-2, the V gene TRBV12-3 or TRBV12-4; perhaps TRBD1 as D (6 bases). Trimming pared 4 bases from V and 0 bases from J, leaving 27 bases between. The CDR3 has 20 amino acids. For the CDR3, the DNA is TGTGCCAGCAGTTCCAACTCACCGGACAGCAGGACTTTACCTAACTATGGCTACACCTTC. Its protein is CASSSNSPDSRTLPNYGYTF.